This T cell receptor (beta chain) is from a study of cytomegalovirus exposure and HLA in healthy donors. As regards this clone: Its cognate antigen is unknown.

The PCR made use of 60 Vbeta and 13 Jbeta primers. Measured with immunoSEQ multiplex PCR; TCRdb has only the in-frame clones, and not every one. Of hundreds of thousands of clones listed, around 80% were seen once; the top ten hold under 0.6%. V was trimmed by 2 bases and J by 7 bases, leaving 15 bases between them. Germline CDR1 reads ENHRY; CDR2 reads SYGVKD. This CDR3 is built from 16 residues. Whole-study results and caveats: HLA allele associations emerged for roughly 16,000 TCR beta sequences in a later analysis, at 0.05 false discovery rate. The study put 150 or so TCR beta chains on its list as cytomegalovirus-associated. Later analysis suggested links between common viral pathogens and several top significant clusters.

The chain uses TRBV10-3 and TRBJ1-6; D is undetermined. The sequencing sample was made of PBMCs. This receptor was obtained from a boy younger than 18 in good health and CMV-seronegative. CDR3 sequence: CAISEHSEGGNSPLHF. The CDR3 DNA sequence: TGTGCCATCAGTGAGCATTCGGAGGGAGGAAATTCACCCCTCCACTTT.